This T cell receptor beta chain was profiled in a study of blood T cells in healthy people across ages. Combining a sample-barcoded 5' primer with a J-beta primer mix, a second PCR ran for roughly 6 to 12 cycles. TCRdb independently ran MiXCR on the 5' RACE reads; one entry per CDR3 protein. This sample carries more than 700,000 distinct CDR3 sequences, 46% of them seen once, and the ten largest clones take about a sixth. Whole-study findings and limits: Long-lived donors carried more naive CD4+ cells and greater diversity than aged donors.

There are 14 residues in the CDR3. V lost 4 bases and J lost 6, with 15 bases in between. CDR1 and CDR2 (germline): SGHTA, FQGNSA. Only a few counts were recorded for this clonotype. Its antigen is not identified. V is TRBV7-2 and J is TRBJ1-2; TRBD1 is a possible D gene (6 bases). This receptor was obtained from a man older than 75 in good health. Sequenced material: blood. CDR3 sequence reads: CASSSYRTADGYTF. The CDR3 DNA is TGTGCCAGCAGCTCATATAGGACAGCGGATGGCTACACCTTC.